This T cell receptor (beta chain) came from a study of post-analysis software for immune sequencing data. General study results and limits: Normalized Chao1 diversity in multiple sclerosis patients fell significantly below that of controls. Among a few TRBV segments more frequent in patients than controls were TRBV5-6, TRBV5-1 and TRBV20-1. Samples sharing a preparation batch grouped tightly together when assessed by F measure.

This clonotype was picked up a small number of times. Its matching antigen is unknown. Germline assignment: CDR1 MDHEN and CDR2 SYDVKM. After removal of 4 bases from V and 0 bases from J, the junction contained 6 bases not matched to a gene. CDR3 size: 16 residues. Libraries were made from TCR beta cDNA, and they carried unique molecular identifiers. Each CDR3 protein is one row after TCRdb ran MiXCR on the PCR reads. Counted here are some 370,000 distinct CDR3 sequences, less than 40% occurring once; the ten biggest clones make up roughly an eighth. The clonotype was recovered from a girl aged 10 to 17 with multiple sclerosis. Sequencing was performed on blood. This chain joins TRBV28 and TRBJ2-1; 7 positions match TRBD1. For the CDR3, the DNA is TGTGCCAGCAGTTCCACAGGGGTCGGCTCCTACAATGAGCAGTTCTTC. Translating it yields CASSSTGVGSYNEQFF.